This entry is about one T cell receptor (beta chain). Its cognate antigen is unknown. This specimen comes from a study of monozygotic twins with cystic fibrosis. Study overall: Approximately 2.8 micrograms of fragmented DNA underwent roughly 15 PCR cycles for library preparation. Whole-study results and caveats: V usage most resembled the co-twin in 13 of 16 pairs. The repertoire was suggested to be naive-dominated, clonality median around 0.0095. Unrelated CF individuals shared fewer identical clonotypes than monozygotic CF twins.

The germline gives CDR1 SGHRS, CDR2 YFSETQ. This CDR3 is 22 amino acids long. After removal of 0 bases from V and 3 bases from J, the junction contained 25 bases not matched to a gene. Sequencing used immunoSEQ multiplex PCR; TCRdb keeps in-frame clones, though not all of them. The sample records over 20,000 clones, approximately 90% being singletons. This chain connects TRBV5-1 to TRBJ2-7; TRBD1 matches 9 bases. Material for sequencing was blood. The TCR originated in a girl between 2 and 10 years old with cystic fibrosis. DNA for the CDR3: TGCGCCAGCAGCTTGGTAGGGCTTAACAGGGGGCCTGGACAAAGAGGAGACTACGAGCAGTACTTC. It translates to CASSLVGLNRGPGQRGDYEQYF.